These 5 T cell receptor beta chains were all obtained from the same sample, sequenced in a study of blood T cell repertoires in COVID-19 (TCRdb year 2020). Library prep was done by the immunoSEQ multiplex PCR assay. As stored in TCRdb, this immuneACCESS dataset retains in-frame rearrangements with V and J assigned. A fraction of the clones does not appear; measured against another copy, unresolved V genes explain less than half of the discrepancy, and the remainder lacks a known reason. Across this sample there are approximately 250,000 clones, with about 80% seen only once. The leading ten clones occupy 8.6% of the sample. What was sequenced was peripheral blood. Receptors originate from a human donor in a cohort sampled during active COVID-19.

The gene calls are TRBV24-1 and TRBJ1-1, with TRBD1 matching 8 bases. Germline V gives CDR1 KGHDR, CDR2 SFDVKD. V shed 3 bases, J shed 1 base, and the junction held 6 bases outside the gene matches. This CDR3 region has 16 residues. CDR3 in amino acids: CATSDRYDRGNTEAFF. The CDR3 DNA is TGTGCCACCAGTGATCGCTACGACAGGGGGAACACTGAAGCTTTCTTT.

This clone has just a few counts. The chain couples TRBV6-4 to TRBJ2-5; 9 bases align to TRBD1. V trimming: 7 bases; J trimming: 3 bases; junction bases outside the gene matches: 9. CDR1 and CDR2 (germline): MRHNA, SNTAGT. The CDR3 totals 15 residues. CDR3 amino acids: CASILLDRGEETQYF. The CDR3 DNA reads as TGTGCCAGCATTCTACTGGACAGGGGCGAAGAGACCCAGTACTTC.

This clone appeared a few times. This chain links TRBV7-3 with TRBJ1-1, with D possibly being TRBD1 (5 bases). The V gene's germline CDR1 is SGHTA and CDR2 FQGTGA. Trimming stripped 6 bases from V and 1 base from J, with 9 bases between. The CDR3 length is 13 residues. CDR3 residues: CASRIGQNTEAFF. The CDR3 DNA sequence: TGTGCCAGCAGGATTGGACAGAACACTGAAGCTTTCTTT.

The CDR3 here is CASSLSVLVGALGHEKLFF. The CDR3 coding sequence is TGCGCCAGCAGCTTGTCGGTGCTGGTGGGGGCGCTTGGGCATGAAAAACTGTTTTTT. The chain has TRBV5-1 and TRBJ1-4; TRBD1 is a possible D gene (6 bases). Germline CDR1 SGHRS, CDR2 YFSETQ. The V and J ends lost 1 base and 6 bases respectively, with 25 bases between them. This CDR3 spans 19 amino acids.

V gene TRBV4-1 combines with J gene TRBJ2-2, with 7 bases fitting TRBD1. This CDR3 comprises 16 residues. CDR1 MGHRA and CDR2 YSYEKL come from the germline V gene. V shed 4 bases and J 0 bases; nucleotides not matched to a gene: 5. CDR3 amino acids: CASSLRTGANTGELFF. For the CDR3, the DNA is TGCGCCAGCAGCCTCAGGACAGGTGCGAACACCGGGGAGCTGTTTTTT.